The 15 T cell receptor beta chains below were found in one sample sequenced in a study of T cells after yellow fever vaccination. TCRdb reprocessed the 5' RACE reads with MiXCR, giving one entry per CDR3 protein. This sample has about 340,000 distinct CDR3 sequences, with about 8.7% found just once. The specimen was PBMCs, collected on the day of the first yellow fever vaccination. These receptors all stem from a man younger than 35 who received the YFV17D yellow fever vaccine.

This clonotype was found many times. The chain combines TRBV6-2 or TRBV6-3 with TRBJ1-5, with D maybe TRBD1 (5 bases). Trimming removed 6 bases at V and 7 bases at J, with 22 bases between. Germline CDR1 is MNHEY and CDR2 is SVGEGT. The CDR3 sequence is 16 residues long. CDR3 in DNA: TGTGCCAGCAGCCCCCCGGCAGGGCTGGTTGAGCAGCCCCAGCATTTT. Translation gives CASSPPAGLVEQPQHF.

There are a few counts of this clonotype. J is TRBJ1-5 and V is TRBV12-3 or TRBV12-4; TRBD1 agrees at 7 bases. The J segment lost 2 bases and the V segment lost 8 bases, leaving 9 bases of the junction unmatched. This CDR3 region has 15 residues. DNA of the CDR3: TGTGCCAGCCGACACACAGGGGTAGGCAATCAGCCCCAGCATTTT. Its translation: CASRHTGVGNQPQHF.

This chain joins TRBV6-5 and TRBJ2-2, with a weak D call TRBD1 (6 bases). CDR3 length: 15 residues. Germline CDR1 and CDR2: MNHEY and SVGAGI. Trimming took off 0 bases at V and 3 bases at J, with 8 bases between the two ends. The DNA for the CDR3 is TGTGCCAGCAGTTACTCGGACAGCTACACCGGGGAGCTGTTTTTT. Translated, it gives CASSYSDSYTGELFF.

This clonotype was observed a handful of times. The rearrangement joins TRBV6-5 to TRBJ2-1; 8 bases line up with TRBD2. V was pared by 1 base and J by 3 bases, with 14 bases of the junction left unmatched. There are 19 residues in the CDR3. Germline V gives CDR1 MNHEY, CDR2 SVGAGI. CDR3 nucleotide sequence: TGTGCCAGCAGTTACTTCCCCCTTTTTCGGGGGGGGTTCTACAATGAGCAGTTCTTC. Its translation: CASSYFPLFRGGFYNEQFF.

The chain's CDR3 is CASSLNEGGTEAFF. The CDR3 nucleotides are TGCGCCAGCAGCTTGAACGAAGGGGGGACTGAAGCTTTCTTT. The gene calls are TRBV5-1 and TRBJ1-1, with D possibly being TRBD1 (6 bases). The V and J ends lost 1 base and 5 bases respectively, with 12 bases between them. The CDR3 contains 14 residues. The germline gives CDR1 SGHRS, CDR2 YFSETQ.

This sequence joins TRBV29-1 and TRBJ2-3; 15 positions match TRBD2. The ends lost 7 bases at V and 0 bases at J; junction bases unmatched: 8. This CDR3 contains 17 residues. The germline CDR1 and CDR2 sequences are SQVTM and ANQGSEA. CDR3 sequence reads: CSAGGTSGGKSTDTQYF. CDR3 in DNA: TGCAGCGCTGGAGGGACTAGCGGGGGGAAGAGCACAGATACGCAGTATTTT.

In DNA form, the CDR3 reads TGTGCCAGCAGAGCCGGGACAGGGTTTTTGTACGAGCAGTACTTC. The encoded protein is CASRAGTGFLYEQYF. V usage is TRBV7-9 and J usage is TRBJ2-7, with 9 bases aligning to TRBD1. The CDR3 sequence is 15 residues long. V shed 6 bases and J 4 bases; nucleotides not matched to a gene: 10. CDR1 is SEHNR and CDR2 is FQNEAQ in the germline V gene (reference sequence).

To note about this clonotype: One junction end does not reproduce the germline sequence, and a read error may be involved. The chain couples TRBV5-1 to TRBJ2-3; D gene ambiguous. Germline-derived CDR1 and CDR2 are SGHRS and YFSETQ. CDR3 size: 14 residues. In DNA form, the CDR3 reads TGCCCCAGCGCGTGGGCCACCCCCGAGGATACGCAGTATTTT. Translation: CPSAWATPEDTQYF. The complete variable domain, with remaining parts taken from reference TRBV5-1 and TRBJ2-3, reads KAGVTQTPRYLIKTRGQQVTLSCSPISGHRSVSWYQQTPGQGLQFLFEYFSETQRNKGNFPGRFSGRQFSNSRSEMNVSTLELGDSALYLCPSAWATPEDTQYFGPGTRLTVL.

This clonotype was recorded many times. CDR3 sequence: CASSAPQDRQYEQYV. The CDR3 DNA is TGTGCCAGCAGCGCTCCCCAGGACAGGCAATACGAGCAGTACGTC. V gene TRBV9 combines with J gene TRBJ2-7, with TRBD1 matching 7 bases. This CDR3 is 15 amino acids long. CDR1 SGDLS and CDR2 YYNGEE come from the germline V gene. Losses at the gene ends were 3 bases for V and 4 bases for J; bases not matched to a gene: 10.

This clonotype was observed at least ten times. The chain uses TRBV20-1 and TRBJ2-6; D gene ambiguous. The germline V gene encodes CDR1 DFQATT and CDR2 SNEGSKA (reference sequence). The CDR3 extends over 16 amino acids. Between the trimmed V and J ends, which lost 1 base and 0 bases, there was a span of 10 bases. DNA of the CDR3: TGCAGTGCTAGAGGTCTGGGAAGCTCTGGGGCCAACGTCCTGACTTTC. Its translation is CSARGLGSSGANVLTF.

The rearrangement joins TRBV28 to TRBJ2-7; TRBD2 matches at 8 bases. Trimming removed 7 bases from V and 5 bases from J; junction bases left unmatched: 7. CDR1 is MDHEN and CDR2 is SYDVKM in the germline V gene. This CDR3 has 13 amino acids. CDR3: CASKAGETHEQYF. In DNA, the CDR3 is TGTGCCAGCAAAGCGGGGGAAACCCACGAGCAGTACTTC.

V usage is TRBV5-1 and J usage is TRBJ2-6, with a weak D call TRBD1 (6 bases). Between the trimmed V and J ends, which lost 5 bases and 0 bases, there was a span of 9 bases. Germline values: CDR1 SGHRS, CDR2 YFSETQ. CDR3 length: 15 amino acids. The CDR3 spells CASSGQTSGANVLTF. CDR3 in DNA: TGCGCCAGCAGTGGACAGACCTCTGGGGCCAACGTCCTGACTTTC.

The chain joins TRBV7-6 to TRBJ1-1, with 12 bases fitting TRBD1. The V and J ends lost 5 bases and 0 bases, in that order; junction bases with no gene match: 4. The CDR3 length is 16 residues. The germline V gene has CDR1 SGHVS and CDR2 FNYEAQ. The CDR3 reads CASSIGTGGLNTEAFF. As DNA, the CDR3 is TGTGCCAGCAGCATCGGGACAGGGGGCCTGAACACTGAAGCTTTCTTT.

This clonotype was observed a handful of times. The J gene is TRBJ2-1, the V gene TRBV7-9; D tentatively reads TRBD1 or TRBD2 (6 bases each). Germline V gene sequence: CDR1 SEHNR, CDR2 FQNEAQ (reference sequence). The CDR3 has 15 residues. Trimming left V 8 bases short and J 5 bases short, with 19 bases between. CDR3 sequence reads: CASSLGGGKHNEQFF. The CDR3 DNA sequence: TGTGCCAGCTCCCTTGGAGGGGGGAAACACAATGAGCAGTTCTTC. Full variable domain (rest looked up from reference TRBV7-9 and TRBJ2-1): DTGVSQNPRHKITKRGQNVTFRCDPISEHNRLYWYRQTLGQGPEFLTYFQNEAQLEKSRLLSDRFSAERPKGSFSTLEIQRTEQGDSAMYLCASSLGGGKHNEQFFGPGTRLTVL.

V gene TRBV2 combines with J gene TRBJ2-5, with unresolved D. CDR3 length equals 14 residues. V was trimmed by 3 bases and J by 5 bases, leaving 13 bases between them. Germline values: CDR1 SNHLY, CDR2 FYNNEI. CDR3 loop: CASSEERKYETQYF. The CDR3 DNA reads as TGTGCCAGCAGTGAGGAGAGGAAGTACGAGACCCAGTACTTC.